This record covers a single TCR beta chain. Its target is unknown. This record belongs to a study of T cell responses to AZD1222 COVID-19 vaccine. Data came from immunoSEQ multiplex PCR; TCRdb stores just in-frame clones and leaves some out. This sample yields under 150,000 clones, of which approximately 85% are seen a single time; approximately 4% belongs to the top ten. From germline, CDR1 is SEHNR and CDR2 FQNEAQ (reference sequence). This CDR3 has 12 residues. Trimming left V 3 bases short and J 8 bases short, with 10 bases between. The study's findings and limits: Two AZD1222 administrations were followed by greater Spike-specific TCR breadth and depth.

The source was peripheral blood, collected on day 0 of MenACWY control vaccination. This TCR was recovered from an adult in good health. The V call is TRBV7-9, the J call TRBJ1-2; perhaps TRBD1 as D (6 bases). CDR3 residues: CASSFTGLGYTF. The CDR3 DNA is TGTGCCAGCAGCTTCACAGGGTTGGGCTACACCTTC.